A single sample is the source of the 27 T cell receptor beta chains below, sequenced in a study of cytomegalovirus exposure and HLA in healthy donors. PCR was performed using 60 Vbeta and 13 Jbeta primers. Sequencing used immunoSEQ multiplex PCR; TCRdb keeps in-frame clones, though not all of them. The table shows roughly 120,000 clones, with about 76% occurring only once. The sequenced sample was PBMCs. The receptors derive from a young woman in good health and CMV-seronegative.

The V call is TRBV7-8, the J call TRBJ2-7; D perhaps matches TRBD2 (6 bases). Germline loops: CDR1 SGHVS, CDR2 FQNEAQ. Trimming removed 5 bases at V and 2 bases at J, with 16 bases between. This CDR3 is 15 amino acids long. CDR3 coding DNA: TGTGCCAGCAGCGGCCCTCCCGGGAGCCCCTACGAGCAGTACTTC. It yields the protein CASSGPPGSPYEQYF.

This rearrangement joins TRBV9 to TRBJ1-1; D remains ambiguous. With 0 bases removed from V and 2 bases from J, the gap between germline ends came to 8 bases. This CDR3 comprises 14 residues. Germline lookup yields CDR1 SGDLS and CDR2 YYNGEE. The CDR3 coding sequence is TGTGCCAGCAGCGTAGTTTCGGGAAACACTGAAGCTTTCTTT. Residues: CASSVVSGNTEAFF.

The rearrangement joins TRBV27 to TRBJ2-7; 9 nucleotides agree with TRBD1. With 2 bases clipped from V and 7 bases from J, the junction kept 3 bases outside the gene matches. This CDR3 has 13 residues. The germline gives CDR1 MNHEY, CDR2 SMNVEV (reference sequence). The CDR3 spells CASSLDRGGEQYF. CDR3 DNA sequence: TGTGCCAGCAGTTTAGACAGGGGGGGAGAGCAGTACTTC.

The chain couples TRBV18 to TRBJ2-5; weak D call: TRBD2 (6 bases). Trimming removed 1 base at V and 3 bases at J, with 12 bases between. CDR3 length equals 15 residues. From germline, CDR1 is KGHSH and CDR2 LQKENI. CDR3 sequence (DNA): TGTGCCAGCTCACCACTGGGCCAGCGGGAAGAGACCCAGTACTTC. Translation gives CASSPLGQREETQYF.

The chain employs TRBV6-4 and TRBJ2-1; D is unclear. The germline V and J ends were trimmed by 2 bases and 8 bases, with 7 bases remaining between them. The germline V gene has CDR1 MRHNA and CDR2 SNTAGT. This CDR3 spans 12 amino acids. CDR3 coding DNA: TGTGCCAGCAGTGACGGTGAGGATGAGCAGTTCTTC. Translation: CASSDGEDEQFF.

V and J are TRBV11-2 and TRBJ1-3; D uncertain. Germline V gene sequence: CDR1 SGHAT, CDR2 FQNNGV. V shed 0 bases and J shed 7 bases, with 13 bases lying between them. This CDR3 contains 15 residues. This CDR3 reads CASSLEAGSLNTIYF. The CDR3 DNA follows: TGTGCCAGCAGCTTAGAGGCCGGGAGTTTGAACACCATATATTTT. The full variable domain, completed using reference TRBV11-2 and TRBJ1-3, is EAGVAQSPRYKIIEKRQSVAFWCNPISGHATLYWYQQILGQGPKLLIQFQNNGVVDDSQLPKDRFSAERLKGVDSTLKIQPAKLEDSAVYLCASSLEAGSLNTIYFGEGSWLTVV.

This chain links TRBV27 with TRBJ2-7; D remains ambiguous. CDR1 and CDR2 (germline): MNHEY, SMNVEV (reference sequence). The CDR3 contains 14 residues. The V end lost 8 bases, the J end lost 2 bases, and 16 bases lay between the germline ends. The CDR3 sequence is CASSPRVPTYEQYF. The CDR3 DNA sequence: TGTGCCAGCTCACCACGGGTTCCCACCTACGAGCAGTACTTC.

The chain combines TRBV27 with TRBJ2-3, with TRBD2 identical over 10 bases. The CDR3 consists of 17 residues. After removal of 3 bases from V and 2 bases from J, the junction contained 8 bases not matched to a gene. Germline CDR1 and CDR2: MNHEY and SMNVEV (reference sequence). CDR3 DNA sequence: TGTGCCAGCAGTTTCGAGGCTAGCGGGAGTGTCACAGATACGCAGTATTTT. It is translated as CASSFEASGSVTDTQYF.

The chain links TRBV18 to TRBJ2-7; D gene ambiguous. V was clipped by 3 bases and J by 1 base, with 10 bases between them. CDR3 size: 14 residues. Germline-derived CDR1 and CDR2 are KGHSH and LQKENI. CDR3 sequence reads: CASSPSQASYEQYF. CDR3 coding DNA: TGTGCCAGCTCACCGTCTCAGGCGTCCTACGAGCAGTACTTC.

The chain joins TRBV5-6 to TRBJ1-4; 9 bases line up with TRBD1. The CDR3 is 17 amino acids. CDR1 and CDR2 (germline): SGHDT, YYEEEE. After removal of 0 bases from V and 0 bases from J, the junction contained 3 bases not matched to a gene. This chain's CDR3 is CASSLAQGASTNEKLFF. The CDR3 region has the DNA TGTGCCAGCAGCTTGGCACAGGGGGCTTCAACTAATGAAAAACTGTTTTTT.

The CDR3 sequence is CASSLRPTGGYEQYF. As DNA, the CDR3 is TGTGCCAGCAGCCTGAGACCTACAGGCGGCTACGAGCAGTACTTC. The rearrangement links TRBV27 to TRBJ2-7; weak D call: TRBD1 (5 bases). The CDR3 runs 15 residues. Germline V lookup: CDR1 MNHEY, CDR2 SMNVEV (reference sequence). V lost 6 bases to trimming and J lost 3 bases, with 18 bases between them.

The chain links TRBV6-5 to TRBJ2-2, with 11 bases fitting TRBD2. Germline V gene data show CDR1 as MNHEY and CDR2 as SVGAGI. The CDR3 length is 15 residues. V lost 6 bases and J lost 4; bases outside the gene matches: 4. DNA of the CDR3: TGTGCCAGCAGGGTCGGGACTAGCGGCACCGGGGAGCTGTTTTTT. This translates into CASRVGTSGTGELFF.

CDR3 sequence: CASSTGVGNTIYF. The CDR3 nucleotides are TGTGCCAGCAGCACAGGGGTTGGAAACACCATATATTTT. The rearrangement joins TRBV11-3 to TRBJ1-3, with 7 bases aligning to TRBD1. Germline assignment: CDR1 SGHNT and CDR2 YENEEA. The CDR3 is made up of 13 amino acids. V lost 5 bases and J lost 3; bases outside the gene matches: 1.

A remark on this clone: One end of the junction is discordant with germline, which a read error may explain. The gene calls are TRBV6-1 and TRBJ1-2; TRBD1 matches 8 bases. From germline, CDR1 is MNHNS and CDR2 SASEGT. The CDR3 consists of 15 residues. The CDR3, as DNA: TGTGCCAGCAGCGAAGGGGACAGGCGGACGAATGGCTACACCTTC. It specifies CASSEGDRRTNGYTF.

This clone was seen a handful of times. CDR3 nucleotide sequence: TGCAGCGTTGAAGGTCGGGTCAGGAGGGAGACCCAGTACTTC. Translation gives CSVEGRVRRETQYF. V gene TRBV29-1 combines with J gene TRBJ2-5; tentative D call: TRBD2 (5 bases). Trimming cost V 1 base and J 5 bases, with 14 bases left between them. The germline gives CDR1 SQVTM, CDR2 ANQGSEA. The CDR3 spans 14 residues. Supplemented by reference TRBV29-1 and TRBJ2-5, the full variable domain reads SAVISQKPSRDICQRGTSLTIQCQVDSQVTMMFWYRQQPGQSLTLIATANQGSEATYESGFVIDKFPISRPNLTFSTLTVSNMSPEDSSIYLCSVEGRVRRETQYFGPGTRLLVL.

V gene TRBV30 combines with J gene TRBJ2-7; D call uncertain. There are 11 residues in the CDR3. Germline CDR1 GTSNPN, CDR2 SVGIG (reference sequence). Trimming removed 7 bases from V and 1 base from J, with 8 bases in between. The CDR3, as DNA: TGTGCCTCATTGGAGTCCTACGAGCAGTACTTC. Amino acids: CASLESYEQYF.

This clone was seen just once. CDR3 sequence reads: CASSDSWGASNEQFF. Written as DNA, the CDR3 is TGTGCCAGCAGTGACTCGTGGGGAGCGTCCAATGAGCAGTTCTTC. The genes are TRBV6-4 and TRBJ2-1; maybe TRBD2 (5 bases). Looked up from germline, CDR1 is MRHNA and CDR2 is SNTAGT. There are 15 residues in the CDR3. Deletions cut 0 bases from V and 6 bases from J, with 12 bases between.

The chain combines TRBV30 with TRBJ1-4, with D uncertain. Germline V lookup: CDR1 GTSNPN, CDR2 SVGIG (reference sequence). The length of the CDR3 is 15 residues. The V end was cut by 1 base, the J end by 0 bases, with 9 bases between. As DNA, the CDR3 is TGTGCCTGGAGTGGAGGGTCTGCAACTAATGAAAAACTGTTTTTT. Translating gives CAWSGGSATNEKLFF.

The chain joins TRBV5-6 to TRBJ1-4; possibly TRBD1 for D (5 bases). The germline V gene encodes CDR1 SGHDT and CDR2 YYEEEE. This CDR3 has 14 amino acids. V was pared by 4 bases and J by 3 bases, with 10 bases between. The CDR3 protein is CASSVGVPNEKLFF. CDR3 DNA sequence: TGTGCCAGCAGCGTAGGGGTCCCTAATGAAAAACTGTTTTTT.

The DNA of the CDR3 is TGTGCCAGCAGCCCCCTGGAAGGGGGCAGCGCAGATACGCAGTATTTT. Its translation: CASSPLEGGSADTQYF. This sequence joins TRBV9 and TRBJ2-3; the match to TRBD1 covers 7 bases. CDR1 SGDLS and CDR2 YYNGEE come from the germline V gene. The CDR3 is 16 amino acids. Losses at the gene ends were 4 bases for V and 4 bases for J; bases not matched to a gene: 12.

The rearrangement links TRBV19 to TRBJ2-1; 8 bases agree with TRBD2. Germline loops: CDR1 LNHDA, CDR2 SQIVND (reference sequence). This CDR3 is built from 14 residues. V lost 5 bases to trimming and J lost 6 bases; unmatched junction nucleotides: 6. As DNA, the CDR3 is TGTGCCAGTAGTGTCCGACTAGCGACCAATGAGCAGTTCTTC. Protein: CASSVRLATNEQFF.

This chain links TRBV6-6 with TRBJ2-1, with D perhaps matching TRBD2 (7 bases). CDR1 and CDR2 (germline): MNHNY, SVGAGI (reference sequence). Trimming removed 2 bases from V and 2 bases from J, with 10 bases in between. The CDR3 is 15 amino acids. CDR3 coding DNA: TGTGCCAGCAGTTACGGGAGGGGGGCCTACAATGAGCAGTTCTTC. Protein product: CASSYGRGAYNEQFF.

This chain joins TRBV7-3 and TRBJ1-2; 7 nucleotides match TRBD1. This CDR3 comprises 15 residues. With 0 bases clipped from V and 6 bases from J, the junction kept 7 bases outside the gene matches. Germline V gene sequence: CDR1 SGHTA, CDR2 FQGTGA. Here the CDR3 reads CASSLTGGAGDGYTF. The CDR3 bases are TGTGCCAGCAGCTTAACAGGGGGCGCAGGAGATGGCTACACCTTC.

The chain carries TRBV5-1 and TRBJ2-1; D ambiguous. Germline loops: CDR1 SGHRS, CDR2 YFSETQ. V lost 0 bases to trimming and J lost 0 bases, with 13 bases between them. The CDR3 is 17 residues long. As DNA, the CDR3 is TGCGCCAGCAGCTTGGGCCCGGGTAGCCTCTCCTACAATGAGCAGTTCTTC. Amino acid sequence: CASSLGPGSLSYNEQFF. The entire variable domain, with the rest obtained from reference TRBV5-1 and TRBJ2-1, is as follows: KAGVTQTPRYLIKTRGQQVTLSCSPISGHRSVSWYQQTPGQGLQFLFEYFSETQRNKGNFPGRFSGRQFSNSRSEMNVSTLELGDSALYLCASSLGPGSLSYNEQFFGPGTRLTVL.

The V call is TRBV11-2, the J call TRBJ1-2; TRBD1 is a possible D gene (5 bases). The V end lost 1 base, the J end lost 0 bases, and 9 bases lay between the germline ends. The CDR3 has 15 residues. In germline, CDR1 is SGHAT, CDR2 FQNNGV. The chain's CDR3 is CASSLGGGTNYGYTF. The CDR3 DNA sequence: TGTGCCAGCAGCTTAGGGGGGGGTACTAACTATGGCTACACCTTC.

This sequence joins TRBV4-1 and TRBJ2-7; a weak D match, TRBD2 (5 bases). V was cut by 2 bases and J by 1 base, with 24 bases left in between. CDR3 length: 19 residues. Germline V gives CDR1 MGHRA, CDR2 YSYEKL. In DNA, the CDR3 is TGCGCCAGCAGCCAACTTGACGGTTTTGAGGCGGGTTTTTCCTACGAGCAGTACTTC. Translation gives CASSQLDGFEAGFSYEQYF.

The chain joins TRBV6-5 to TRBJ2-6; D remains ambiguous. The CDR3 contains 15 residues. V was pared by 6 bases and J by 0 bases, with 9 bases between. Germline V gene data show CDR1 as MNHEY and CDR2 as SVGAGI. The CDR3 DNA sequence: TGTGCCAGCAGCTATGATAGCTCTGGGGCCAACGTCCTGACTTTC. It translates to CASSYDSSGANVLTF.